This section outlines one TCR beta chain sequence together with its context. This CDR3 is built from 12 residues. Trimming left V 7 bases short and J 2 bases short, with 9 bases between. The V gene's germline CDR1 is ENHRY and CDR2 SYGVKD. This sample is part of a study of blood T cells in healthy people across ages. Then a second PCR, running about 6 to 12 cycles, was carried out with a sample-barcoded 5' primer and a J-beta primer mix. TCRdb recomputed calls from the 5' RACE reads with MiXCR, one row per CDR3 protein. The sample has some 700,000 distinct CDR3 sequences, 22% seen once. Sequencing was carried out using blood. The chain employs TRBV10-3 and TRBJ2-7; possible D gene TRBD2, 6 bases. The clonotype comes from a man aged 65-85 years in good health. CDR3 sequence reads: CAIKEGTYEQYF. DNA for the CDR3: TGTGCCATCAAGGAGGGAACCTACGAGCAGTACTTC.